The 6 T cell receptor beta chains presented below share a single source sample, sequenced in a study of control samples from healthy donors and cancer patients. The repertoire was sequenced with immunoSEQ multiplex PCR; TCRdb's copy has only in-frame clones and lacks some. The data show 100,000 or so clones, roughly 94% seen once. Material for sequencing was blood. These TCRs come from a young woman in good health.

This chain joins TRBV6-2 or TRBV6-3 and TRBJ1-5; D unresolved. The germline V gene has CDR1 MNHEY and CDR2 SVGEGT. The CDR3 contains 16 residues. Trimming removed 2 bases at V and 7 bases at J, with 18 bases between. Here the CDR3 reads CASSYIRGSQEQPQHF. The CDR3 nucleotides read TGTGCCAGCAGTTACATCCGGGGATCTCAGGAGCAGCCCCAGCATTTT.

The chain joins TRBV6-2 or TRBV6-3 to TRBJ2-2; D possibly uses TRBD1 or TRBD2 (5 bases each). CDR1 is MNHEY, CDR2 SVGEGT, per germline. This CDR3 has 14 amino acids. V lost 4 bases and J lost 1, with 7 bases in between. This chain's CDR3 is CASSFGGNTGELFF. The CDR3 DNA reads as TGTGCCAGCAGTTTTGGGGGGAACACCGGGGAGCTGTTTTTT.

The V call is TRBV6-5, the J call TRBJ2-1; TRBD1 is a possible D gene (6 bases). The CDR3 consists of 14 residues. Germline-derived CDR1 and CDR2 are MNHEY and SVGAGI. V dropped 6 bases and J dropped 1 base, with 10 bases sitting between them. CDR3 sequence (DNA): TGTGCCAGCAGCCCAGGGACATCCTACAATGAGCAGTTCTTC. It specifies CASSPGTSYNEQFF.

This CDR3 is CASSPLPGPAKNIQYF. CDR3 DNA sequence: TGTGCCAGCAGCCCACTACCAGGGCCGGCCAAAAACATTCAGTACTTC. V is TRBV11-3 and J is TRBJ2-4, with D perhaps matching TRBD1 (5 bases). The germline CDR1 and CDR2 sequences are SGHNT and YENEEA. Deletions cut 5 bases from V and 1 base from J, with 15 bases between. The CDR3 length is 16 residues.

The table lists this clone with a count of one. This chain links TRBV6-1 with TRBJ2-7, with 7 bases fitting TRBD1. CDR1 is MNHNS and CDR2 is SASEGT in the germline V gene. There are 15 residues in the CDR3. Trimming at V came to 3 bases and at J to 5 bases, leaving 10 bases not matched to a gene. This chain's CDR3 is CASSERGKGANEQYF. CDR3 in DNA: TGTGCCAGCAGTGAGAGGGGAAAGGGGGCGAACGAGCAGTACTTC.

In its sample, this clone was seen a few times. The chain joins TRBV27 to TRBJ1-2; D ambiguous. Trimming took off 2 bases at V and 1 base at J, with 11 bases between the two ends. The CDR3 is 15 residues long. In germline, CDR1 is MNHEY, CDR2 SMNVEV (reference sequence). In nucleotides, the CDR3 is TGTGCCAGCAGTTTAAGTTCGTCACTTAACTATGGCTACACCTTC. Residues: CASSLSSSLNYGYTF.